The clone carrying this T cell receptor beta chain was seen a handful of times. Relative to the germline gene, one junction end is altered; a read error may explain this. The CDR3 is 17 residues long. Germline V gene lookup returns CDR1 LGHNA and CDR2 YSLEER. Each CDR3 protein gets one entry after TCRdb re-called the RT-PCR reads with MiXCR. The data show about 960,000 distinct CDR3 sequences, about a sixth seen once. This specimen comes from a study of patients and donors after allogeneic stem cell transplantation. Sequencing was done on a sample of blood, either unsorted or a sorted T cell fraction (not recorded which). The rearrangement links TRBV4-3 to TRBJ2-1, with a tentative D call TRBD2 (7 bases). This TCR came from a human donor who was either an allogeneic HSCT recipient or a stem cell or donor lymphocyte infusion donor (not recorded which). It is not recorded whose cells these are; they may come from a transplant donor. The CDR3 DNA sequence: TGCGCCAGCAGCCAAGATGGTGCGGGGGCCTCCCACAATGAGCAGTTCTTC. It translates to CASSQDGAGASHNEQFF.